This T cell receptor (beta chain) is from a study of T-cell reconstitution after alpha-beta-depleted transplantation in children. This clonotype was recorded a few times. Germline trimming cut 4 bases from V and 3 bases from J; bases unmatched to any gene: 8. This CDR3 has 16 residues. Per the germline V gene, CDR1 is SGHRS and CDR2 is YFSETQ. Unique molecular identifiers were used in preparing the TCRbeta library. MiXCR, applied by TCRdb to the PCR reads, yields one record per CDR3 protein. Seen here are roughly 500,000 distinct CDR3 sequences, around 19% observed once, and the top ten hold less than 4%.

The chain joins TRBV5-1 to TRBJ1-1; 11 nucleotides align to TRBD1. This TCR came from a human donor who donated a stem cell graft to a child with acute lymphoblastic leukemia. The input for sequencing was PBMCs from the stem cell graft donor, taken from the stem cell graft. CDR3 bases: TGCGCCAGCAGCGAAGGGACAGGGGGGGGGTACACTGAAGCTTTCTTT. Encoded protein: CASSEGTGGGYTEAFF.